The 25 T cell receptor beta chains listed next were all sequenced from one sample in a study of cytomegalovirus exposure and HLA in healthy donors. The PCR used 60 Vbeta and 13 Jbeta primers. Profiled with immunoSEQ multiplex PCR; TCRdb holds only in-frame clones, not every one. The data hold under 200,000 clones, with 65% to 80% observed a single time. The sample comprised PBMCs. The receptors stem from a woman in her thirties or forties in good health and CMV-seronegative.

V and J are TRBV9 and TRBJ1-1; unclear D gene. This CDR3 is built from 15 residues. Trimming pared 0 bases from V and 1 base from J, leaving 10 bases between. Germline assignment: CDR1 SGDLS and CDR2 YYNGEE. The CDR3 loop reads CASSVANAGNTEAFF. CDR3 nucleotide sequence: TGTGCCAGCAGCGTAGCTAATGCAGGGAACACTGAAGCTTTCTTT.

This sequence joins TRBV7-8 and TRBJ2-5; 13 nucleotides match TRBD2. Germline values: CDR1 SGHVS, CDR2 FQNEAQ. The CDR3 runs 16 residues. Germline trimming cut 3 bases from V and 1 base from J; bases unmatched to any gene: 2. CDR3 nucleotides: TGTGCCAGCAGCTTCCGGACTAGCGGGAGCCAAGAGACCCAGTACTTC. It specifies CASSFRTSGSQETQYF. Based on the CDR3 plus reference TRBV7-8 and TRBJ2-5, the full variable domain is GAGVSQSPRYKVAKRGQDVALRCDPISGHVSLFWYQQALGQGPEFLTYFQNEAQLDKSGLPSDRFFAERPEGSVSTLKIQRTQQEDSAVYLCASSFRTSGSQETQYFGPGTRLLVL.

The rearrangement uses TRBV30 and TRBJ2-3, with D possibly TRBD1 on 5 matching bases. This CDR3 has 14 amino acids. Trimming cost V 2 bases and J 6 bases, with 15 bases left between them. Germline V gives CDR1 GTSNPN, CDR2 SVGIG (reference sequence). CDR3 loop: CAWSPPPAGDTQYF. The CDR3 region has the DNA TGTGCCTGGAGTCCCCCCCCCGCAGGGGATACGCAGTATTTT.

The chain carries TRBV5-4 and TRBJ2-7; a possible D gene is TRBD1 (7 bases). V shed 0 bases and J shed 10 bases, with 17 bases lying between them. The germline gives CDR1 SGHNT, CDR2 YYREEE (reference sequence). The CDR3 extends over 14 amino acids. CDR3 in DNA: TGTGCCAGCAGCTTGGTCGATGGCAGGGGGGTTCAGTACTTC. This sequence encodes CASSLVDGRGVQYF.

The chain is built from TRBV19 and TRBJ1-1, with D possibly matching TRBD1 (5 bases). In germline, CDR1 is LNHDA, CDR2 SQIVND (reference sequence). V gave up 3 bases and J gave up 7 bases, with 9 bases separating them. The CDR3 spans 12 residues. CDR3 region: CASSIAGREAFF. As DNA, the CDR3 is TGTGCCAGTAGTATCGCGGGGCGTGAAGCTTTCTTT.

The chain uses TRBV9 and TRBJ1-5; possible D gene TRBD1, 6 bases. Trimming removed 3 bases at V and 1 base at J, with 11 bases between. CDR3 length: 15 amino acids. Germline loops: CDR1 SGDLS, CDR2 YYNGEE. The CDR3: CASSDGTTSNQPQHF. The CDR3, as DNA: TGTGCCAGCAGCGACGGGACAACCAGCAATCAGCCCCAGCATTTT.

The V call is TRBV5-1, the J call TRBJ2-7; D not resolved. CDR3 length equals 13 residues. The germline V gene encodes CDR1 SGHRS and CDR2 YFSETQ. V lost 4 bases, J lost 1 base, and 9 bases lay in between. The CDR3 nucleotides read TGCGCCAGCAGCCCTGGCAATTCCTACGAGCAGTACTTC. Amino acid sequence: CASSPGNSYEQYF.

The chain combines TRBV14 with TRBJ2-2; D is ambiguous. CDR1 and CDR2 (germline): SGHDN, FVKESK. The V end lost 3 bases, the J end lost 5 bases, and 10 bases lay between the germline ends. The CDR3 extends over 14 amino acids. The CDR3 region has the DNA TGTGCCAGCAGCCAGGTCCTAGAGACCGGGGAGCTGTTTTTT. This sequence encodes CASSQVLETGELFF. Together with reference TRBV14 and TRBJ2-2, the CDR3 gives the full variable domain: EAGVTQFPSHSVIEKGQTVTLRCDPISGHDNLYWYRRVMGKEIKFLLHFVKESKQDESGMPNNRFLAERTGGTYSTLKVQPAELEDSGVYFCASSQVLETGELFFGEGSRLTVL.

The gene calls are TRBV11-2 and TRBJ2-5; D perhaps matches TRBD2 (5 bases). Germline V gene sequence: CDR1 SGHAT, CDR2 FQNNGV. Between the trimmed V and J ends, which lost 0 bases and 4 bases, there was a span of 12 bases. The CDR3 covers 15 residues. The CDR3 nucleotides are TGTGCCAGCAGCTTAGACGGGTGGCGGGTAGAGACCCAGTACTTC. Amino acid sequence: CASSLDGWRVETQYF.

The rearrangement joins TRBV30 to TRBJ1-2; perhaps TRBD1 as D (5 bases). Germline CDR1 is GTSNPN and CDR2 is SVGIG (reference sequence). The CDR3 extends over 15 amino acids. The germline V and J ends were trimmed by 3 bases and 8 bases, with 22 bases remaining between them. This CDR3 is CAWRGGTVALRGYTF. In DNA form, the CDR3 reads TGTGCCTGGAGGGGGGGGACGGTGGCCTTGAGGGGCTACACCTTC.

The DNA for the CDR3 is TGTGCCAGCAGCCACGGGGGGCGAGGCTACACCTTC. Its translation: CASSHGGRGYTF. The V call is TRBV14, the J call TRBJ1-2; D perhaps matches TRBD1 (6 bases). V gave up 3 bases and J gave up 8 bases, with 10 bases separating them. The CDR3 covers 12 residues. Looked up from germline, CDR1 is SGHDN and CDR2 is FVKESK.

The CDR3 spells CASSLRPVIEDLKPESKETQYF. As DNA, the CDR3 is TGTGCCAGCAGCTTGAGGCCAGTCATAGAAGATCTTAAACCAGAATCAAAAGAGACCCAGTACTTC. The rearrangement uses TRBV7-8 and TRBJ2-5; D is ambiguous. The length of the CDR3 is 22 residues. Trimming removed 3 bases from V and 3 bases from J, with 35 bases in between. Germline V lookup: CDR1 SGHVS, CDR2 FQNEAQ.

This clone was counted a few times. The V call is TRBV5-6, the J call TRBJ2-7; TRBD2 matches at 7 bases. CDR3 size: 17 residues. Germline lookup yields CDR1 SGHDT and CDR2 YYEEEE. With 0 bases clipped from V and 5 bases from J, the junction kept 14 bases outside the gene matches. The chain's CDR3 is CASSLEWSGGRVNEQYF. CDR3 nucleotide sequence: TGTGCCAGCAGCTTGGAGTGGTCGGGAGGCAGGGTAAACGAGCAGTACTTC.

The V call is TRBV9, the J call TRBJ2-5; 8 positions match TRBD1. The trim removed 0 bases at V and 2 bases at J, leaving 6 bases unmatched. The CDR3 runs 16 residues. Germline lookup yields CDR1 SGDLS and CDR2 YYNGEE. In DNA, the CDR3 is TGTGCCAGCAGCGTAGTGTCAGGGGGCCCACAAGAGACCCAGTACTTC. It encodes CASSVVSGGPQETQYF.

The rearrangement joins TRBV25-1 to TRBJ1-1, with TRBD1 matching 7 bases. The V segment lost 3 bases and the J segment 5 bases; nucleotides outside the gene matches: 6. The germline V gene has CDR1 MGHDK and CDR2 SYGVNS. The CDR3 has 14 residues. The CDR3: CASSDEGGLTEAFF. The CDR3 nucleotides read TGTGCCAGCAGTGACGAAGGGGGCTTAACTGAAGCTTTCTTT.

The chain uses TRBV19 and TRBJ1-2, with D hard to call. Germline V lookup: CDR1 LNHDA, CDR2 SQIVND (reference sequence). The germline V and J ends were trimmed by 2 bases and 4 bases, with 8 bases remaining between them. This CDR3 is 13 amino acids long. This CDR3 is CASSISRPYGYTF. The CDR3 DNA is TGTGCCAGTAGTATATCGCGGCCCTATGGCTACACCTTC.

This chain connects TRBV6-1 to TRBJ1-1; D might be TRBD1 (5 bases). Germline V CDR1 and CDR2: MNHNS, SASEGT. The CDR3 is 16 residues long. The V end lost 2 bases, the J end lost 4 bases, and 17 bases lay between the germline ends. CDR3 sequence: CASSESDGGGFTEAFF. CDR3 nucleotides: TGTGCCAGCAGTGAATCCGACGGGGGAGGATTCACTGAAGCTTTCTTT.

This chain's CDR3 is CASSFLSSGGYEQYF. CDR3 in DNA: TGTGCCAGCAGTTTCCTGTCTAGCGGAGGCTACGAGCAGTACTTC. This chain connects TRBV27 to TRBJ2-7, with 7 nucleotides matching TRBD2. CDR3 length: 15 residues. Germline V gene data show CDR1 as MNHEY and CDR2 as SMNVEV (reference sequence). V shed 3 bases, J shed 3 bases, and the junction held 8 bases outside the gene matches.

The chain uses TRBV25-1 and TRBJ2-2, with 9 bases lining up with TRBD1. The CDR3 covers 14 residues. Germline CDR1 MGHDK, CDR2 SYGVNS. Losses at the gene ends were 7 bases for V and 4 bases for J; bases not matched to a gene: 4. The CDR3 is CASTGTGTTGELFF. The CDR3 coding sequence is TGTGCCAGCACCGGGACAGGGACCACCGGGGAGCTGTTTTTT.

This chain joins TRBV7-2 and TRBJ2-7; 8 bases are a match to TRBD1. The CDR3 is 13 amino acids. CDR1 and CDR2 from the germline V gene are SGHTA and FQGNSA. Germline trimming cut 4 bases from V and 6 bases from J; bases unmatched to any gene: 5. The CDR3 nucleotides read TGTGCCAGCAGCTATTCGACAGGGGCCGAGCAGTACTTC. Translation: CASSYSTGAEQYF.

The CDR3 region has the DNA TGTGCCAGTAGTGCTTCGGACAGTATTATGAACACTGAAGCTTTCTTT. Encoded protein: CASSASDSIMNTEAFF. The chain recombines TRBV19 with TRBJ1-1; D is possibly TRBD1 (6 bases). The CDR3 loop spans 16 amino acids. Germline lookup yields CDR1 LNHDA and CDR2 SQIVND (reference sequence). With 5 bases removed from V and 0 bases from J, the gap between germline ends came to 16 bases.

This chain connects TRBV11-2 to TRBJ1-5; the match to TRBD1 covers 9 bases. Trimming took 5 bases from V and 6 from J; bases not matched to a gene: 2. Germline lookup yields CDR1 SGHAT and CDR2 FQNNGV. The CDR3 length is 13 residues. CDR3 region: CASSQTGGQPQHF. For the CDR3, the DNA is TGTGCCAGCAGCCAGACAGGGGGTCAGCCCCAGCATTTT.

The rearrangement links TRBV25-1 to TRBJ2-5, with TRBD2 identical over 7 bases. With the DNA end fitting TRBJ2-7 better, the J assignment may be wrong. The germline V gene has CDR1 MGHDK and CDR2 SYGVNS. This CDR3 spans 16 amino acids. For the CDR3, the DNA is TGTGCCAGCGGACGGGGGGAGACTAGCTTCCACTACGAGCAGTACTTC. This translates into CASGRGETSFHYEQYF.

V usage is TRBV5-6 and J usage is TRBJ1-2, with D hard to call. Between the trimmed V and J ends, which lost 1 base and 7 bases, there was a span of 17 bases. This CDR3 region has 15 residues. CDR1 and CDR2 (germline): SGHDT, YYEEEE. This chain's CDR3 is CASSLFDLPTGGYTF. CDR3 DNA sequence: TGTGCCAGCAGCTTGTTTGATTTGCCCACGGGTGGCTACACCTTC. Using reference TRBV5-6 and TRBJ1-2 for the parts outside the CDR3, the full variable domain is DAGVTQSPTHLIKTRGQQVTLRCSPKSGHDTVSWYQQALGQGPQFIFQYYEEEERQRGNFPDRFSGHQFPNYSSELNVNALLLGDSALYLCASSLFDLPTGGYTFGSGTRLTVV.

The gene calls are TRBV15 and TRBJ1-3; weak D call: TRBD1 (5 bases). CDR3 length equals 17 residues. Between the trimmed V and J ends, which lost 0 bases and 2 bases, there was a span of 14 bases. The germline CDR1 and CDR2 sequences are LNHNV and YYDKDF (reference sequence). The DNA of the CDR3 is TGTGCCACCAGCAGAGACCTGTGGCAGGGCCCTGGAAACACCATATATTTT. Its protein product is CATSRDLWQGPGNTIYF.